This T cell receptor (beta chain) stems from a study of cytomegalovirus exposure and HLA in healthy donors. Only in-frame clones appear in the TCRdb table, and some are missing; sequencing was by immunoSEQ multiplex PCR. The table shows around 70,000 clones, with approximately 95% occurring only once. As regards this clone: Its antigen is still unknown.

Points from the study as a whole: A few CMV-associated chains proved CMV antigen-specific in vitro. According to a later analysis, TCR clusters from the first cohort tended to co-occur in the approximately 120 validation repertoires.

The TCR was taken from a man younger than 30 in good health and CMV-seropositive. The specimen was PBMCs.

CDR3 in amino acids: CASSLQGSGANVLTF. CDR3 DNA sequence: TGCGCCAGCAGCTTACAGGGGTCTGGGGCCAACGTCCTGACTTTC. V and J are TRBV5-1 and TRBJ2-6; 7 bases fit TRBD1. The CDR3 loop spans 15 amino acids. The V gene's germline CDR1 is SGHRS and CDR2 YFSETQ. Trimming took 2 bases from V and 1 from J; bases not matched to a gene: 0.